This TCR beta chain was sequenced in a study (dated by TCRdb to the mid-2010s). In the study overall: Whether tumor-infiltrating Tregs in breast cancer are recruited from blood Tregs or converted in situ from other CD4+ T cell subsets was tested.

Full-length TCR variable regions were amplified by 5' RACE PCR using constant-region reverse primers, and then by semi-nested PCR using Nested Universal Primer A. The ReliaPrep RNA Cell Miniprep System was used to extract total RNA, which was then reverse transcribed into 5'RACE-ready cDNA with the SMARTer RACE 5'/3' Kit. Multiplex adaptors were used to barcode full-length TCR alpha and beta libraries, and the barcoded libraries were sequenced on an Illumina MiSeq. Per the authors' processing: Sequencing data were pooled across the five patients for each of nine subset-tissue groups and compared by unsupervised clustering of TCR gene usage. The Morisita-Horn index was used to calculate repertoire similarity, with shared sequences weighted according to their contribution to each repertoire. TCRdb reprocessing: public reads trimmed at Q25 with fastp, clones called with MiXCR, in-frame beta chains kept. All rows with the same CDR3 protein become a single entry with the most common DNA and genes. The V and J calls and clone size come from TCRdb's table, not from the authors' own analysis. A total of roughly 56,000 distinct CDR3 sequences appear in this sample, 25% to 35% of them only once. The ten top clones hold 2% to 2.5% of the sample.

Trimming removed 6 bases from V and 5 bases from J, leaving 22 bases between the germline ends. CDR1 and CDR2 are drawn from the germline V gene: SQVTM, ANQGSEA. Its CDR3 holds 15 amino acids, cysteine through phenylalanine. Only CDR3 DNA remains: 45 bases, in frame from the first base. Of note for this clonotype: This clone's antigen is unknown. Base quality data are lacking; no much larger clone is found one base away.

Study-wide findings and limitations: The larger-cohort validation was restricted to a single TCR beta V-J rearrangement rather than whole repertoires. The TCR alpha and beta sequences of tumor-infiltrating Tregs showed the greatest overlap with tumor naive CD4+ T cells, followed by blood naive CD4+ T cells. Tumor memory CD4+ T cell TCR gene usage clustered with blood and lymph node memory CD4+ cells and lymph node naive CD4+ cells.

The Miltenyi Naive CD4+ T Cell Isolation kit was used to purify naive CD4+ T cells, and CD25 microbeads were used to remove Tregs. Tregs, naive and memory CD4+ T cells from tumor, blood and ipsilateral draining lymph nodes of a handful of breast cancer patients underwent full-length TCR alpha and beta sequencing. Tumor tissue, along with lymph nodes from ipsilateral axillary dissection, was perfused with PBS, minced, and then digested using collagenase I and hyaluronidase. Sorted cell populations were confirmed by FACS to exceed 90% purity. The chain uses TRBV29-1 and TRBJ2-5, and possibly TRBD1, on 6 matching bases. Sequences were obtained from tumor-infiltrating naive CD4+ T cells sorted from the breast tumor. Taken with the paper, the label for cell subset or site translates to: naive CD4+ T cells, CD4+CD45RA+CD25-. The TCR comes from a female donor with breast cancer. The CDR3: CSVGDVVGASETQYF. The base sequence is TGCAGCGTGGGGGACGTCGTGGGGGCTTCGGAGACCCAGTACTTC. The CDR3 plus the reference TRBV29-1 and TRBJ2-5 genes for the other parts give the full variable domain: SAVISQKPSRDICQRGTSLTIQCQVDSQVTMMFWYRQQPGQSLTLIATANQGSEATYESGFVIDKFPISRPNLTFSTLTVSNMSPEDSSIYLCSVGDVVGASETQYFGPGTRLLVL.